The 17 T cell receptor beta chains given below trace back to one sample, sequenced in a study of shared clonotypes between healthy human individuals. The table came from immunoSEQ multiplex PCR; TCRdb's copy has only in-frame clones and leaves some out. The table includes fewer than 550,000 clones, about 75% detected once. The material sequenced was PBMCs. The receptors were gathered from a woman in her 40s in good health. Some clones in this sample may be carry-over from other donors' samples.

The V and J genes are TRBV14 and TRBJ2-5; 7 bases fit TRBD2. The CDR3 spans 16 residues. Germline V gives CDR1 SGHDN, CDR2 FVKESK. Losses at the gene ends were 4 bases for V and 5 bases for J; bases not matched to a gene: 13. CDR3 protein: CASSRARGRDGETQYF. The CDR3 nucleotides are TGTGCCAGCAGCCGAGCAAGAGGGAGGGACGGGGAGACCCAGTACTTC.

The rearrangement links TRBV29-1 to TRBJ2-2, with 7 bases fitting TRBD1. This CDR3 region has 15 residues. Germline CDR1 SQVTM, CDR2 ANQGSEA. V was clipped by 6 bases and J by 1 base; unmatched bases: 8. This chain's CDR3 is CSVAPDRENTGELFF. The CDR3, as DNA: TGCAGCGTGGCACCTGACAGGGAGAACACCGGGGAGCTGTTTTTT.

The CDR3 nucleotides read TGCGCCAGCAGCTCCTCCGGGACTAGCGGCTTCTACAATGAGCAGTTCTTC. Translated: CASSSSGTSGFYNEQFF. J is TRBJ2-1 and V is TRBV5-1, with TRBD2 matching over 11 bases. Trimming cost V 3 bases and J 3 bases; bases outside gene matches: 8. Germline CDR1 is SGHRS and CDR2 is YFSETQ. This CDR3 is built from 17 residues.

This chain connects TRBV7-7 to TRBJ2-1; D possibly matches TRBD1 or TRBD2 (5 bases each). Per the germline V gene, CDR1 is SSHAT and CDR2 is FNYEAQ (reference sequence). CDR3 size: 15 residues. V lost 5 bases and J lost 4, with 15 bases in between. The CDR3 reads CASSRDGSGYNEQFF. CDR3 nucleotides: TGTGCCAGCAGCCGGGACGGATCGGGATACAATGAGCAGTTCTTC.

The chain is built from TRBV18 and TRBJ1-1; D call uncertain. The V gene's germline CDR1 is KGHSH and CDR2 LQKENI. Trimming took off 3 bases at V and 1 base at J, with 9 bases between the two ends. The CDR3 has 14 residues. The CDR3 here is CASSPDTENTEAFF. The CDR3 coding sequence is TGTGCCAGCTCACCCGACACAGAGAACACTGAAGCTTTCTTT.

This clone came up once. The rearrangement links TRBV19 to TRBJ2-1; 8 bases line up with TRBD2. CDR1 is LNHDA and CDR2 is SQIVND in the germline V gene (reference sequence). This CDR3 spans 17 amino acids. V was pared by 7 bases and J by 0 bases, with 11 bases of the junction left unmatched. Here the CDR3 DNA reads TGTGCCAGTAATCCGGGACTAGGCCTCAGCTCCTACAATGAGCAGTTCTTC. This translates into CASNPGLGLSSYNEQFF.

CDR3 nucleotide sequence: TGTGCCAGCAGGATACAGGGCAATTCACCCCTCCACTTT. This codes for CASRIQGNSPLHF. The rearrangement links TRBV6-1 to TRBJ1-6; a possible D gene is TRBD1 (6 bases). V gave up 6 bases and J gave up 7 bases, with 10 bases separating them. The germline V gene has CDR1 MNHNS and CDR2 SASEGT. The CDR3 length is 13 residues.

Concerning this clone: The junction shows a germline mismatch at one end, possibly a read error. The chain combines TRBV28 with TRBJ2-5; D not resolved. Per the germline V gene, CDR1 is MDHEN and CDR2 is SYDVKM. CDR3 length: 14 residues. DNA for the CDR3: TGTGCCGGCAGTTTAGGGTACTCCCAAGAGACCCAGTACTTC. Residues: CAGSLGYSQETQYF.

The chain couples TRBV4-1 to TRBJ2-1; D is unresolved. The V and J ends lost 0 bases and 5 bases respectively, with 8 bases between them. This CDR3 comprises 14 residues. CDR1 is MGHRA, CDR2 YSYEKL, per germline. In DNA, the CDR3 is TGCGCCAGCAGCCAAGATACCTTTAACAATGAGCAGTTCTTC. Its protein product is CASSQDTFNNEQFF.

The J gene is TRBJ2-5, the V gene TRBV4-3; D remains ambiguous. V lost 0 bases and J 4 bases, leaving 6 bases between the germline ends. The CDR3 is 13 amino acids. Germline CDR1 and CDR2: LGHNA and YSLEER. For the CDR3, the DNA is TGCGCCAGCAGCCAAGAGAACGGAGAGACCCAGTACTTC. Its protein product is CASSQENGETQYF.

The chain couples TRBV30 to TRBJ2-5, with TRBD2 matching 10 bases. The V gene end was trimmed by 3 bases and the J gene end by 5 bases; junction bases not matched to a gene: 9. CDR3 size: 15 residues. Germline V lookup: CDR1 GTSNPN, CDR2 SVGIG (reference sequence). CDR3 in amino acids: CAWRIGLADGETQYF. CDR3 nucleotide sequence: TGTGCCTGGAGGATCGGACTAGCGGATGGGGAGACCCAGTACTTC.

The chain employs TRBV6-6 and TRBJ2-7; TRBD2 agrees at 12 bases. Trimming removed 6 bases from V and 4 bases from J; junction bases left unmatched: 10. The CDR3 contains 16 residues. CDR1 is MNHNY, CDR2 SVGAGI, per germline (reference sequence). The CDR3 sequence is CASRLLAGGVSYEQYF. The CDR3 region has the DNA TGTGCCAGCAGGCTTCTAGCGGGAGGGGTTTCGTACGAGCAGTACTTC.

The chain is built from TRBV7-2 and TRBJ2-1; no clear D. V lost 5 bases to trimming and J lost 0 bases, with 8 bases between them. CDR3 length: 14 residues. Germline values: CDR1 SGHTA, CDR2 FQGNSA. CDR3 sequence: CASSPPSSYNEQFF. CDR3 nucleotides: TGTGCCAGCAGCCCCCCCAGCTCCTACAATGAGCAGTTCTTC.

The chain employs TRBV28 and TRBJ2-5; TRBD1 is a possible D gene (5 bases). The CDR3 extends over 13 amino acids. The germline V gene encodes CDR1 MDHEN and CDR2 SYDVKM. V was cut by 5 bases and J by 0 bases, with 7 bases left in between. The CDR3: CASSQGNQETQYF. CDR3 in DNA: TGTGCCAGCAGTCAGGGAAACCAAGAGACCCAGTACTTC.

The chain links TRBV5-6 to TRBJ2-5; tentative D call: TRBD2 (5 bases). The CDR3 has 15 amino acids. The V end lost 0 bases, the J end lost 5 bases, and 14 bases lay between the germline ends. Germline-derived CDR1 and CDR2 are SGHDT and YYEEEE. The DNA of the CDR3 is TGTGCCAGCAGCTTGGTTCGCGGGTGGGAGGAGACCCAGTACTTC. It translates to CASSLVRGWEETQYF.

This clone was detected a few times. This rearrangement joins TRBV7-2 to TRBJ1-4; no clear D gene. Looked up from germline, CDR1 is SGHTA and CDR2 is FQGNSA. V was cut by 5 bases and J by 4 bases, with 14 bases left in between. The CDR3 consists of 15 residues. The CDR3 loop is CASSPRTEVNEKLFF. The CDR3 DNA reads TGTGCCAGCAGCCCTCGGACTGAGGTTAATGAAAAACTGTTTTTT.

Remarks on this clone: A junction boundary mismatches the germline segment, possibly from a read error. The rearrangement uses TRBV7-7 and TRBJ2-7, with TRBD1 as a possible D gene (5 bases). CDR3 length: 14 amino acids. The germline V gene has CDR1 SSHAT and CDR2 FNYEAQ (reference sequence). The CDR3 coding sequence is TGTGCTAGCAGCTTGACGACAGAGGCCTACGAGCAGTACTTC. Translating gives CASSLTTEAYEQYF.